This entry features one T cell receptor (beta chain) sequence. Germline V gives CDR1 MNHEY, CDR2 SMNVEV (reference sequence). CDR3 length equals 17 residues. The V segment lost 6 bases and the J segment 2 bases; nucleotides outside the gene matches: 14. This sample was taken from a study of blood T cell repertoires in COVID-19. Overall study: Researchers got acute and convalescent COVID-19 samples from the United States, Italy and Spain. The cDNA or gDNA used as material had been derived from T cells, B-cell-depleted T cells, or PBMCs.

Using immunoSEQ multiplex PCR, the repertoire was profiled, and TCRdb retains in-frame clones only, with some absent. This table has around 300,000 clones, around 90% appearing once. Sequencing used PBMCs or T cells enriched from blood (not recorded which). The TCR sequence derives from a woman in her 30s who had recovered from COVID-19. This chain uses TRBV27 with TRBJ1-1, with 8 bases identical to TRBD1. The DNA for the CDR3 is TGTGCCAGCAGAGCACAGGGGGTTGGAGAGGAAAACACTGAAGCTTTCTTT. Its translation: CASRAQGVGEENTEAFF.